This TCR beta chain originates from a study of T cell responses to AZD1222 COVID-19 vaccine. Germline CDR1 SGDLS, CDR2 YYNGEE. The CDR3 loop spans 14 amino acids. The V end lost 4 bases, the J end lost 13 bases, and 18 bases lay between the germline ends. General observations from the study: Dominant at 160-218 and 743-854, vaccine-associated CD4 TCRs also spanned spike. Spike-specific TCR depth and breadth grew after two AZD1222 doses. Only 6 or 7 individuals given AZD1222 were seropositive at baseline. Most donors were white British, females outnumbered males, and clonal diversity was possibly underestimated.

Clones were read by immunoSEQ multiplex PCR, and TCRdb kept only the in-frame ones, dropping some. The sample lists around 260,000 clones; over 85% were seen once. This clone was picked up a small number of times. What it recognizes is unknown. At the DNA level, this CDR3 is encoded by other sequences in the same sample as well. This TCR was recovered from an adult in good health. V is TRBV9 and J is TRBJ1-6; TRBD1 might be the D (6 bases). The input for sequencing was peripheral blood, taken on day 0 of AZD1222 vaccination. The CDR3 DNA follows: TGTGCCAGCAGCCTTGGACAGCCGGCGTCGCCCCTCCACTTT. Its protein product is CASSLGQPASPLHF.